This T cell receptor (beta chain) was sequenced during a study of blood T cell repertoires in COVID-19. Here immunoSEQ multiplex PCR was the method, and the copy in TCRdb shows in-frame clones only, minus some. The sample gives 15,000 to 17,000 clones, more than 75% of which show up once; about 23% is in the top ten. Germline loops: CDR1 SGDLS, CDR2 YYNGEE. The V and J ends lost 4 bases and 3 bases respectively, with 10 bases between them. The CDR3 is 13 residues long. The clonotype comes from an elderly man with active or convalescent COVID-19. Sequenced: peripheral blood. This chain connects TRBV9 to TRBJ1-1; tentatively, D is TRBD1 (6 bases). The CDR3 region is CASSSGAYTEAFF. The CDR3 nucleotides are TGTGCCAGCAGCTCAGGGGCGTACACTGAAGCTTTCTTT.